The clone carrying this T cell receptor (beta chain) was counted once. Its specificity is unknown. The germline gives CDR1 SNHLY, CDR2 FYNNEI. V lost 6 bases to trimming and J lost 0 bases, with 8 bases between them. CDR3 length equals 13 residues. Primers included in the PCR were 60 Vbeta and 13 Jbeta primers. Sequencing was performed with immunoSEQ multiplex PCR; in TCRdb, only in-frame clones are kept and a portion is missing. The sample includes tens of thousands of clones, approximately 62% of them seen just once. This specimen belongs to a study of cytomegalovirus exposure and HLA in healthy donors. Study details: About 85 million unique TCR sequences came from HLA-typed donors in an early release.

Study results and limitations: Most TCR sequences were seen very rarely across donors, but some public TCRs occurred in many.

The origin of this receptor is a male donor in good health and CMV-seropositive. Sequencing used PBMCs. The J gene is TRBJ1-2, the V gene TRBV2, with D possibly matching TRBD1 (6 bases). DNA for the CDR3: TGTGCCAGCAGCGGACAGTCTAACTATGGCTACACCTTC. Amino acids: CASSGQSNYGYTF.